The source of this T cell receptor (beta chain) is a study of beta chain features in type 1 diabetes. General observations from the study: The study found that naive, central memory and Treg TCRB repertoires appeared more similar in patients than in healthy donors.

About this clone itself: The target antigen is unknown.

As every portion of the isolated RNA was reverse transcribed, the sequencing read expressed TCRB transcripts. Data came from immunoSEQ multiplex PCR; TCRdb stores just in-frame clones and leaves some out. The data show 900,000 or so clones, 15% to 20% seen once. Germline values: CDR1 MNHEY, CDR2 SVGAGI. Trimming shortened V by 7 bases and J by 4 bases, and 12 bases separated the two germline ends. The CDR3 is 13 residues long. The gene calls are TRBV6-5 and TRBJ2-3; perhaps TRBD2 as D (7 bases). The sample taken for sequencing was naive CD4+ T cells from blood. The source of this sequence is a woman aged 18 to 35 in good health. In DNA, the CDR3 is TGTGCCAGCAAGGGGGGGGCATCAGATACGCAGTATTTT. It translates to CASKGGASDTQYF.